Following are 23 T cell receptor beta chains from one sample sequenced in a study of OX40 agonist ivuxolimab in advanced cancers. Method: immunoSEQ multiplex PCR; TCRdb's copy keeps in-frame clones and lacks some. This table holds about 88,000 clones, 85% found once. Source: CD4+ or CD8+ T cells sorted from blood, taken in a trial of the OX40 agonist ivuxolimab. The receptor source for this set is an adult with an advanced solid tumor such as melanoma, head and neck, liver or kidney cancer.

The V and J genes are TRBV6-1 and TRBJ1-2; unclear D gene. The V gene lost 4 bases and the J gene lost 0 bases, with 12 bases spanning the gap. Germline V gene data show CDR1 as MNHNS and CDR2 as SASEGT. This CDR3 is 15 amino acids long. The CDR3: CASSAERVANYGYTF. Written as DNA, the CDR3 is TGTGCCAGCAGTGCCGAGAGGGTAGCTAACTATGGCTACACCTTC.

V usage is TRBV7-8 and J usage is TRBJ1-5; D is uncertain. This CDR3 contains 17 residues. The germline CDR1 and CDR2 sequences are SGHVS and FQNEAQ. V was shortened by 1 base and J by 5 bases, with 18 bases between the two germline ends. CDR3 DNA sequence: TGTGCCAGCAGCTTAGGGAGGCAAGGTCCGGCCGATCAGCCCCAGCATTTT. Its protein product is CASSLGRQGPADQPQHF.

This chain uses TRBV7-3 with TRBJ2-3; 7 bases agree with TRBD1. The germline gives CDR1 SGHTA, CDR2 FQGTGA. The CDR3 has 15 amino acids. V lost 1 base, J lost 1 base, and 2 bases stayed unmatched. CDR3 amino acids: CASSLRGGRTDTQYF. The CDR3, as DNA: TGTGCCAGCAGCTTAAGAGGGGGCCGCACAGATACGCAGTATTTT.

This rearrangement joins TRBV7-9 to TRBJ2-3; 10 bases map to TRBD2. From germline, CDR1 is SEHNR and CDR2 FQNEAQ (reference sequence). This CDR3 is built from 19 residues. V lost 5 bases to trimming and J lost 0 bases; unmatched junction nucleotides: 14. CDR3 bases: TGTGCCAGCAGCGATCAGCTAAGGACTAGCGGATCTAGCACAGATACGCAGTATTTT. Its translation is CASSDQLRTSGSSTDTQYF.

V gene TRBV12-5 combines with J gene TRBJ2-2, with 10 bases aligning to TRBD1. V shed 3 bases, J shed 5 bases, and the junction held 6 bases outside the gene matches. The CDR3 has 16 amino acids. CDR1 is LGHNT, CDR2 FRNRAP, per germline. The CDR3 region has the DNA TGTGCTAGTGGTTTCGATGGACAGGGGGGAACCGGGGAGCTGTTTTTT. Translating gives CASGFDGQGGTGELFF. The full variable domain, with the rest looked up from reference TRBV12-5 and TRBJ2-2, is DARVTQTPRHKVTEMGQEVTMRCQPILGHNTVFWYRQTMMQGLELLAYFRNRAPLDDSGMPKDRFSAEMPDATLATLKIQPSEPRDSAVYFCASGFDGQGGTGELFFGEGSRLTVL.

The chain combines TRBV6-5 with TRBJ1-1; 8 nucleotides line up with TRBD1. V was pared by 5 bases and J by 2 bases, with 4 bases of the junction left unmatched. Per germline, CDR1 MNHEY and CDR2 SVGAGI. The CDR3 length is 14 residues. The CDR3 is CASSRSGGNTEAFF. Here the CDR3 DNA reads TGTGCCAGCAGTCGGTCAGGGGGCAACACTGAAGCTTTCTTT.

The chain recombines TRBV11-2 with TRBJ2-7; 10 nucleotides agree with TRBD2. Per the germline V gene, CDR1 is SGHAT and CDR2 is FQNNGV. The V gene end was trimmed by 2 bases and the J gene end by 3 bases; junction bases not matched to a gene: 4. There are 15 residues in the CDR3. This CDR3 reads CASSLMASGSYEQYF. The DNA for the CDR3 is TGTGCCAGCAGCTTAATGGCTAGCGGGAGCTACGAGCAGTACTTC.

The chain carries TRBV5-1 and TRBJ1-1; no reliable D call. V was pared by 1 base and J by 1 base, with 8 bases between. The germline CDR1 and CDR2 sequences are SGHRS and YFSETQ. The CDR3 length is 14 residues. CDR3 in amino acids: CASSLQVSNTEAFF. In DNA, the CDR3 is TGCGCCAGCAGCTTGCAGGTCTCGAACACTGAAGCTTTCTTT.

This clone was observed a single time. The J gene is TRBJ2-1, the V gene TRBV10-1, with D uncertain. Germline-derived CDR1 and CDR2 are WNHNN and SYGVQD (reference sequence). The CDR3 runs to 14 residues. Trimming cost V 0 bases and J 15 bases, with 18 bases left between them. As DNA, the CDR3 is TGCGCCAGCAGTGAGTCGGGCTGCCTACCCCAGGCGTTCTTC. It encodes CASSESGCLPQAFF.

This clone has more than one count but fewer than ten. The chain recombines TRBV14 with TRBJ1-4, with a weak D call TRBD1 (6 bases). Per germline, CDR1 SGHDN and CDR2 FVKESK. CDR3 length equals 15 residues. Trimming cost V 4 bases and J 5 bases, with 14 bases left between them. For the CDR3, the DNA is TGTGCCAGCAGCCCTAACAGGGAATTCAATGAAAAACTGTTTTTT. Amino acids: CASSPNREFNEKLFF. Together with reference TRBV14 and TRBJ1-4, the CDR3 gives the full variable domain: EAGVTQFPSHSVIEKGQTVTLRCDPISGHDNLYWYRRVMGKEIKFLLHFVKESKQDESGMPNNRFLAERTGGTYSTLKVQPAELEDSGVYFCASSPNREFNEKLFFGSGTQLSVL.

The gene calls are TRBV5-1 and TRBJ2-1; 9 bases map to TRBD2. The CDR3 is made up of 15 amino acids. Germline values: CDR1 SGHRS, CDR2 YFSETQ. V was clipped by 0 bases and J by 6 bases; unmatched bases: 4. The CDR3 region is CASSLASGEVNEQFF. The CDR3 DNA reads as TGCGCCAGCAGCTTGGCTAGCGGGGAGGTCAATGAGCAGTTCTTC.

Written as DNA, the CDR3 is TGCGCCAGCAGCTTGGGACTGAGGAACACCGGGGAGCTGTTTTTT. This sequence encodes CASSLGLRNTGELFF. The chain links TRBV5-1 to TRBJ2-2; D is undetermined. Germline CDR1 SGHRS, CDR2 YFSETQ. V was shortened by 0 bases and J by 1 base, with 7 bases between the two germline ends. The CDR3 extends over 15 amino acids.

The chain combines TRBV21-1 with TRBJ2-4; the table's D call of TRBD1 was not tested on the DNA. TRBV21-1 corresponds to a pseudogene. The CDR3 runs to 17 residues. CDR3 nucleotide sequence: TGTGCCAGCAGCAAAGCTGGGACAGGGGGCCTCAAAAACATTCAGTACTTC. As protein: CASSKAGTGGLKNIQYF.

Points on this clone: Mismatch with germline at one junction end may stem from a read error. The rearrangement uses TRBV7-7 and TRBJ2-2, with a weak D call TRBD2 (6 bases). Germline V gene data show CDR1 as SSHAT and CDR2 as FNYEAQ (reference sequence). The CDR3 loop spans 17 amino acids. This CDR3 reads CASSLYSGLANTGELFF. The CDR3 bases are TGTGCTAGCAGCCTTTACTCGGGACTGGCGAACACCGGGGAGCTGTTTTTT.

This chain joins TRBV28 and TRBJ2-7; D unclear. Germline-derived CDR1 and CDR2 are MDHEN and SYDVKM. This CDR3 comprises 15 residues. V lost 6 bases to trimming and J lost 0 bases, with 15 bases between them. The CDR3 spells CASSPQTWDSYEQYF. CDR3 sequence (DNA): TGTGCCAGCAGCCCTCAAACTTGGGACTCCTACGAGCAGTACTTC.

The chain has TRBV28 and TRBJ1-2; D might be TRBD1 (5 bases). Deletions cut 4 bases from V and 1 base from J, with 10 bases between. Germline V gene lookup returns CDR1 MDHEN and CDR2 SYDVKM. This CDR3 region has 14 residues. CDR3 DNA sequence: TGTGCCAGCAGTTCCTTCGGGGGTAACTATGGCTACACCTTC. As protein: CASSSFGGNYGYTF.

The chain combines TRBV19 with TRBJ2-7, with 12 bases lining up with TRBD2. The CDR3 runs 16 residues. Looked up from germline, CDR1 is LNHDA and CDR2 is SQIVND (reference sequence). V dropped 2 bases and J dropped 2; count of bases not matched to a gene: 4. For the CDR3, the DNA is TGTGCCAGTAGTATACGTCTAGCGGGGGGGCCCTACGAGCAGTACTTC. As protein: CASSIRLAGGPYEQYF.

The chain employs TRBV7-3 and TRBJ2-2, with D possibly being TRBD1 (5 bases). This CDR3 region has 14 residues. Trimming pared 4 bases from V and 1 base from J, leaving 7 bases between. Germline loops: CDR1 SGHTA, CDR2 FQGTGA. The CDR3 DNA reads as TGTGCCAGCAGCTCGACAGTGAACACCGGGGAGCTGTTTTTT. It yields the protein CASSSTVNTGELFF.

This rearrangement joins TRBV11-2 to TRBJ1-3; D not resolved. CDR1 is SGHAT and CDR2 is FQNNGV in the germline V gene. Deletions cut 0 bases from V and 4 bases from J, with 10 bases between. The CDR3 sequence is 15 residues long. This chain's CDR3 is CASSLDLERGNTIYF. The DNA for the CDR3 is TGTGCCAGCAGCTTAGATTTGGAAAGGGGAAACACCATATATTTT. The full variable domain, with the rest looked up from reference TRBV11-2 and TRBJ1-3, is EAGVAQSPRYKIIEKRQSVAFWCNPISGHATLYWYQQILGQGPKLLIQFQNNGVVDDSQLPKDRFSAERLKGVDSTLKIQPAKLEDSAVYLCASSLDLERGNTIYFGEGSWLTVV.

The rearrangement uses TRBV7-2 and TRBJ2-2, with D possibly TRBD1 on 5 matching bases. The CDR3 has 15 amino acids. Trimming took 2 bases from V and 6 from J, leaving 13 bases between them. Germline V gene data show CDR1 as SGHTA and CDR2 as FQGNSA. CDR3 residues: CASSLRSGFAGELFF. The CDR3 DNA sequence: TGTGCCAGCAGCTTAAGGTCAGGGTTTGCCGGGGAGCTGTTTTTT.

The rearrangement joins TRBV6-6 to TRBJ1-2; 11 nucleotides match TRBD1. CDR3 length: 15 amino acids. CDR1 is MNHNY, CDR2 SVGAGI, per germline (reference sequence). The J segment lost 5 bases and the V segment lost 7 bases, leaving 9 bases of the junction unmatched. This CDR3 reads CASKDRGRILYGYTF. The CDR3 bases are TGTGCCAGCAAGGACAGGGGGCGGATTTTATATGGCTACACCTTC.

The chain joins TRBV6-5 to TRBJ1-2; maybe TRBD1 (5 bases). The CDR3 length is 14 residues. Germline values: CDR1 MNHEY, CDR2 SVGAGI. The ends were cut back, 6 bases at V and 9 bases at J, with 20 bases in the middle. CDR3: CASRPTGPGYRYTF. DNA for the CDR3: TGTGCCAGCAGGCCTACAGGTCCCGGGTATCGCTACACCTTC.

This chain connects TRBV7-9 to TRBJ2-5; D call uncertain. CDR1 SEHNR and CDR2 FQNEAQ come from the germline V gene (reference sequence). This CDR3 is 15 amino acids long. Trimming left V 1 base short and J 1 base short, with 10 bases between. DNA for the CDR3: TGTGCCAGCAGCTTAGGGTTGGGGTTCCAAGAGACCCAGTACTTC. Protein product: CASSLGLGFQETQYF.